What follows is one T cell receptor (beta chain) and its context. What it binds is not known. Time point of the sample: newly diagnosed GD, antithyroid drugs for less than 3 months. Preparation of the TCR library used RNA extracted from PBMCs. For TCR beta, libraries came from iRepertoire HTBI primers and Arm-PCR of CDR3 regions. Per the study methods: Identified segments across samples numbered under 80 TRBV and about 13 TRBJ. TCRdb re-called the multiplex PCR reads through MiXCR, storing one row per CDR3 protein. TCRdb assigned the V and J calls; the authors' analysis was not used. Of a few hundred thousand distinct CDR3 sequences listed, approximately 16% are singletons. The sample belongs to a study of regulatory T cells in long-lasting Graves disease. The V and J ends lost 6 bases and 6 bases respectively, with 18 bases between them. The CDR3 has 14 residues. Germline V lookup: CDR1 MNHEY, CDR2 SMNVEV (reference sequence).

Broader study findings: Persistent-disease Graves' patients showed less TCR diversity than new cases.

The sample was also reused in another study, on T cells in Graves' hyperthyroidism and ophthalmopathy.

This clonotype originated in a man in his forties or fifties with Graves disease. The rearrangement uses TRBV27 and TRBJ2-7, with a possible D match to TRBD1 (6 bases). The input for sequencing was peripheral blood mononuclear cells (PBMCs), taken at new diagnosis, from a patient treated with antithyroid drugs. CDR3 in DNA: TGTGCCAGCAGCCTTGCCGGGACAAATATCGAGCAGTACTTC. Translation: CASSLAGTNIEQYF.